This is a list of T cell receptor beta chains from one sample in a study of blood T cell repertoires in COVID-19. Libraries were prepared by immunoSEQ multiplex PCR; TCRdb keeps only in-frame clonotypes and omits some of them. The sample consists of just over 300,000 clones, about nine tenths of them appearing once. The sample taken for sequencing was peripheral blood. The source is a woman aged 25-40 years with COVID-19, enrolled during active disease. The CDR3 runs from the conserved cysteine through the conserved F or W. A D gene is named only where the DNA matches it firmly.

V gene	J gene	D gene	CDR3 length	CDR3 protein	CDR3 DNA
TRBV4-3	TRBJ1-1	-	13	CASSQDRGTEAFF	TGCGCCAGCAGCCAAGACAGGGGAACAGAAGCTTTCTTT
TRBV19	TRBJ1-2	-	15	CASSIGTTGDYGYTF	TGTGCCAGTAGTATCGGGACGACGGGGGACTATGGCTACACCTTC
TRBV5-4	TRBJ1-3	-	15	CASSVPGGAGNTIYF	TGTGCCAGCAGCGTACCGGGGGGGGCTGGAAACACCATATATTTT
TRBV6-5	TRBJ1-2	-	12	CASRGDIYGYTF	TGTGCCAGCAGGGGGGACATTTATGGCTACACCTTC
TRBV13	TRBJ2-7	-	12	CASSQLGHEQYF	TGTGCCAGCAGCCAACTAGGTCACGAGCAGTACTTC
TRBV11-2	TRBJ2-7	TRBD1	16	CASSLAGGTGVYEQYF	TGTGCCAGCAGCTTAGCGGGCGGGACAGGGGTCTACGAGCAGTACTTC
TRBV7-9	TRBJ2-3	TRBD2	15	CASSGGGSYGDTQYF	TGTGCCAGCAGCGGCGGGGGGTCTTATGGAGATACGCAGTATTTT
TRBV3-1/TRBV3-2	TRBJ1-2	TRBD1	15	CASRYSGTGIYGYTF	TGTGCCAGCAGGTACTCCGGGACAGGGATCTATGGCTACACCTTC
TRBV2	TRBJ2-1	TRBD1	15	CASSWEGQGADEQFF	TGTGCCAGCAGCTGGGAGGGACAGGGGGCGGATGAGCAGTTCTTC
TRBV25-1	TRBJ2-7	-	13	CASSERGTYEQYF	TGTGCCAGCAGTGAGCGGGGAACCTACGAGCAGTACTTC
TRBV18	TRBJ1-5	-	14	CASSPQTGSQPQHF	TGTGCCAGCTCACCACAAACAGGGTCTCAGCCCCAGCATTTT
TRBV30	TRBJ2-1	TRBD2	15	CAWSNAGVSYNEQFF	TGTGCCTGGAGTAATGCGGGGGTCTCCTACAATGAGCAGTTCTTC
TRBV2	TRBJ1-2	-	14	CASSEDLGPGGYTF	TGTGCCAGCAGTGAGGATTTGGGGCCGGGTGGCTACACCTTC
TRBV27	TRBJ2-7	-	14	CASSLRQGTYEQYF	TGTGCCAGCAGTTTAAGGCAGGGGACCTACGAGCAGTACTTC
TRBV13	TRBJ1-1	-	14	CASSEGLLDTEAFF	TGTGCCAGCAGCGAGGGACTGCTTGACACTGAAGCTTTCTTT